The clone carrying this T cell receptor (beta chain) was detected many times. The data belong to a study of CDR3 diversity in severe acne. The CDR3 spans 15 residues. V was pared by 2 bases and J by 1 base, with 11 bases between. Per germline, CDR1 SNHLY and CDR2 FYNNEI. TCRdb used MiXCR to reprocess the PCR reads, holding one entry per CDR3 protein. Found here are some 85,000 distinct CDR3 sequences, 49% of them singletons; the top ten hold 11%. The sequencing sample was made of blood. The J gene is TRBJ1-1, the V gene TRBV2, with a possible D match to TRBD1 (5 bases). The receptor was derived from a male donor with severe acne vulgaris. The CDR3 nucleotides are TGTGCCAGCAGTGAATATGGGGCCAGGAACACTGAAGCTTTCTTT. Translation gives CASSEYGARNTEAFF.